This T cell receptor (beta chain) came from a study of control samples from healthy donors and cancer patients. The V gene's germline CDR1 is MDHEN and CDR2 SYDVKM. V lost 4 bases to trimming and J lost 0 bases, with 10 bases between them. The CDR3 is made up of 14 amino acids. Assay: immunoSEQ multiplex PCR; the TCRdb copy retains only in-frame clones and omits some. The sample yields 130,000 to 150,000 clones, 70% to 90% seen once. The clonotype comes from a woman in her twenties or thirties in good health. Sequenced material: blood. This chain joins TRBV28 and TRBJ2-7, with no clear D. CDR3 in amino acids: CASSSTYTSYEQYF. CDR3 in DNA: TGTGCCAGCAGTTCCACCTATACCTCCTACGAGCAGTACTTC.